The present T cell receptor beta chain was sequenced within a study of OX40 agonist ivuxolimab in advanced cancers. On the study more broadly: Patients with hepatocellular carcinoma, melanoma, renal cell or head and neck cancer made up the dose-escalation patients. A mean age of approximately 64 years, range roughly 20 to 90, was recorded, and more than 80% were male. Study-level points and caveats: Expanded clones tended on average to be more numerous among CD8+ T cells than CD4+.

Comment on this clone: As yet, its antigen is unknown.

The CDR3 contains 17 residues. J gave up 3 bases and V 0 bases, and 3 bases lay outside the gene matches. In germline, CDR1 is LGHNA, CDR2 YSLEER. Only in-frame clones appear in the TCRdb table, and some are missing; sequencing was by immunoSEQ multiplex PCR. In the table there are more than 20,000 clones, approximately 91% of which are singletons. The sequence was obtained from an adult with an advanced solid tumor such as melanoma, head and neck, liver or kidney cancer. The rearrangement links TRBV4-3 to TRBJ2-2, with 11 bases that match TRBD2. The sample in question was CD4+ or CD8+ T cells sorted from blood, obtained in a trial of the OX40 agonist ivuxolimab. In nucleotides, the CDR3 is TGCGCCAGCAGCCAAGAATTGGGACTAGCGGACACCGGGGAGCTGTTTTTT. Translation: CASSQELGLADTGELFF.